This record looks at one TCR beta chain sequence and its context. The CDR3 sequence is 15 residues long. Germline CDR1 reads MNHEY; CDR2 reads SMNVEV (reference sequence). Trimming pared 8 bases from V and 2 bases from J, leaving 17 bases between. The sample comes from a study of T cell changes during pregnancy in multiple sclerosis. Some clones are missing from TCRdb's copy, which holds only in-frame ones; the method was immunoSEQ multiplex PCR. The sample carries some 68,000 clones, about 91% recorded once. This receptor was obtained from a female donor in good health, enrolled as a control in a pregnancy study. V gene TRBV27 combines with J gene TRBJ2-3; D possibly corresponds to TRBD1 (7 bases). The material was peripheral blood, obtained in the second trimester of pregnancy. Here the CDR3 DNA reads TGTGCCAGCCGGCGGGGACAGCGATACACAGATACGCAGTATTTT. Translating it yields CASRRGQRYTDTQYF.